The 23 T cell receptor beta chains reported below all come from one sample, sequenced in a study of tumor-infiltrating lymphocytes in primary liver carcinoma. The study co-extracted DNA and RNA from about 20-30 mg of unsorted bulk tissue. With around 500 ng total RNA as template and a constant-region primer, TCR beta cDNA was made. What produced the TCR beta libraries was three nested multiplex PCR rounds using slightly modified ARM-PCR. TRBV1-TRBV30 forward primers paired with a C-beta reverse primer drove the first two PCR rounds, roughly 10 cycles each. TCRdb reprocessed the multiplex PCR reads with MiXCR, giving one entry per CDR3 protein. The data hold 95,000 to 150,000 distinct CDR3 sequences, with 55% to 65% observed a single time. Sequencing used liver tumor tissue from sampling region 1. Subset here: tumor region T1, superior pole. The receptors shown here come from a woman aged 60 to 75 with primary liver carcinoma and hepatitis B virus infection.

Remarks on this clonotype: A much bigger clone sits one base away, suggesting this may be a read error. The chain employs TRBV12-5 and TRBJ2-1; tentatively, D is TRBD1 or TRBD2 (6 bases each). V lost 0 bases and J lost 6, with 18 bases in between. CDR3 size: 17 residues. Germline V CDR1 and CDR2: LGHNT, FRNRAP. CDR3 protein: CASGLVQPGGPFNEQFF. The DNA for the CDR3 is TGTGCTAGTGGTTTGGTACAGCCCGGGGGCCCCTTCAATGAGCAGTTCTTC.

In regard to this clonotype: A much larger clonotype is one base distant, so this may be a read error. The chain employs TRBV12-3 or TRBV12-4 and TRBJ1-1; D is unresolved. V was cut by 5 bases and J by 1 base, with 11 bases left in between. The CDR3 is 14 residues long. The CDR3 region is CASSPVSGNTEAFF. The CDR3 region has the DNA TGTGCCAGCAGTCCAGTCAGTGGGAACACTGAAGCTTTCTTT.

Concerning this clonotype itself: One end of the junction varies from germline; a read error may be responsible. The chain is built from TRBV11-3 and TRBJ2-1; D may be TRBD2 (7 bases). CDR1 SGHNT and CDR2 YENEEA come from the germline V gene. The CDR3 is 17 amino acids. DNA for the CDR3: TGTGTCAGCAGCCCCCGGGGGGCGCGGACCATGGTCAATGAGCAGTTCTTC. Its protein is CVSSPRGARTMVNEQFF.

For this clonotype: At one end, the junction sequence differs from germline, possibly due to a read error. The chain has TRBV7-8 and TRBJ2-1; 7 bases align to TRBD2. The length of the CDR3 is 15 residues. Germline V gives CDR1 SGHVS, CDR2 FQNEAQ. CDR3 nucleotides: TGTGCCAGCAGCCCCATCAGCGGGACGGTCAATGAGCTGTTCTTC. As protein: CASSPISGTVNELFF.

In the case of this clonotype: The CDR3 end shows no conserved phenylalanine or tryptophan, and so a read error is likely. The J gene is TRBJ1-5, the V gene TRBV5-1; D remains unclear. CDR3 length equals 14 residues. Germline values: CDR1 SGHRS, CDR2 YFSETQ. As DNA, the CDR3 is TGCGCCAACAGCGAAGGAGGTGGCAATCAGCCCCAGCATCTT. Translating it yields CANSEGGGNQPQHL.

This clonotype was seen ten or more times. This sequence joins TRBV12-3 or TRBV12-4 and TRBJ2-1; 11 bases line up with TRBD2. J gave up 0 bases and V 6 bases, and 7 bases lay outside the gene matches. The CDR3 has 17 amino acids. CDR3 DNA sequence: TGTGCCAGCAGCGCCGGGACTAGCGGAACCTCCTACAATGAGCAGTTCTTC. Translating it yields CASSAGTSGTSYNEQFF.

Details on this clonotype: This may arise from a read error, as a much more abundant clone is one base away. DNA for the CDR3: TGTGCCAGCAGTTACTCGACGGGAGGACAGCCCCAGTATTTT. Protein sequence: CASSYSTGGQPQYF. The chain recombines TRBV6-6 with TRBJ1-5; D may be TRBD2 (7 bases). With the DNA end fitting TRBJ2-3 better, the J assignment may be wrong. CDR3 size: 14 residues. Germline loops: CDR1 MNHNY, CDR2 SVGAGI (reference sequence).

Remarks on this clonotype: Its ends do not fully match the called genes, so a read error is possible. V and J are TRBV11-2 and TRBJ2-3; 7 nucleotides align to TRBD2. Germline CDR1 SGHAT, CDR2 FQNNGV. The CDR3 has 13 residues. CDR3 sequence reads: CDSVHSGLGSQYF. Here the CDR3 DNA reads TGTGACAGCGTCCATTCCGGACTAGGGTCGCAGTATTTT.

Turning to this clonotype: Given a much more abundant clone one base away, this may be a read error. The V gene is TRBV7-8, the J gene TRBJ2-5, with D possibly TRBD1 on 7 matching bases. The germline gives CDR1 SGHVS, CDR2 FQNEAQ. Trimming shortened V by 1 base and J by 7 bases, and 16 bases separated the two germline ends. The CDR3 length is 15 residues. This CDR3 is CASSLVGGGRVTQYF. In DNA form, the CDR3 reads TGTGCCAGCAGCTTAGTTGGAGGGGGCCGGGTGACCCAGTACTTC.

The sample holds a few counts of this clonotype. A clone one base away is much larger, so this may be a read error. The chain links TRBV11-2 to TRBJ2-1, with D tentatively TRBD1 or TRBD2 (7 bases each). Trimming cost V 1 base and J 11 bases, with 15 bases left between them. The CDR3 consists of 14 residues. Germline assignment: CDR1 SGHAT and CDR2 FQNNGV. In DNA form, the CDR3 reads TGTGCCAGCAGCTTAGCTCCCAGGGGGGGTAAGCAGTTCTTC. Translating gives CASSLAPRGGKQFF. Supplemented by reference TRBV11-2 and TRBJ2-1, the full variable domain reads EAGVAQSPRYKIIEKRQSVAFWCNPISGHATLYWYQQILGQGPKLLIQFQNNGVVDDSQLPKDRFSAERLKGVDSTLKIQPAKLEDSAVYLCASSLAPRGGKQFFGPGTRLTVL.

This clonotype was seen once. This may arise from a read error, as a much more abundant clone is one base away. The CDR3 loop is CASRETAGASGRGRTGELFF. CDR3 nucleotide sequence: TGTGCCAGCAGAGAAACTGCTGGCGCTAGCGGGAGAGGGAGGACCGGGGAGCTGTTTTTT. The chain couples TRBV12-3 or TRBV12-4 to TRBJ2-2; 10 bases agree with TRBD2. V shed 6 bases, J shed 5 bases, and the junction held 21 bases outside the gene matches. This CDR3 has 20 amino acids.

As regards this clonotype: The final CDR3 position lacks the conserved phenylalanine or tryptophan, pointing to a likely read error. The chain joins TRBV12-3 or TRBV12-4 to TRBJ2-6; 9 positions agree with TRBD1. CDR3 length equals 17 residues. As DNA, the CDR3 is TGTACCAGCAGTACCCGACAGGGGGGGTCTGGGGCCAACGTCCTGACTCTC. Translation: CTSSTRQGGSGANVLTL.

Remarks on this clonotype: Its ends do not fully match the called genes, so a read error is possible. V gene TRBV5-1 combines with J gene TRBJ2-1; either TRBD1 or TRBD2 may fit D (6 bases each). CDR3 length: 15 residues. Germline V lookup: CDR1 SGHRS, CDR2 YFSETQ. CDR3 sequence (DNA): TGCACCAGCAGCTTGGGGGGCCATTCCTACAATGAGCAGTTCTTC. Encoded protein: CTSSLGGHSYNEQFF.

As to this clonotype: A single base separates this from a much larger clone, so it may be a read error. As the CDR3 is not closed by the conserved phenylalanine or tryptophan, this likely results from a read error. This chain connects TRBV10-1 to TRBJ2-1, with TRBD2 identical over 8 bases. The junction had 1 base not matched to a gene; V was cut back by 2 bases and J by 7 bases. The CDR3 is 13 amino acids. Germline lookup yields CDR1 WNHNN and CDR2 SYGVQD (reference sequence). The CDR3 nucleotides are TGCGCCAGCAGTGAGCGGGAGGGTAATGAGCAGTTCCTC. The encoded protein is CASSEREGNEQFL.

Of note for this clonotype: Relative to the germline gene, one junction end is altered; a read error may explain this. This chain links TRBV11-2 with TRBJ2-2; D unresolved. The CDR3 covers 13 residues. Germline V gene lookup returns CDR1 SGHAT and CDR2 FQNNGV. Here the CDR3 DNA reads TGTGCCAGCAGTCCGTTTACTCTGGTGGAGCTGTTCTTT. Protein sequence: CASSPFTLVELFF.

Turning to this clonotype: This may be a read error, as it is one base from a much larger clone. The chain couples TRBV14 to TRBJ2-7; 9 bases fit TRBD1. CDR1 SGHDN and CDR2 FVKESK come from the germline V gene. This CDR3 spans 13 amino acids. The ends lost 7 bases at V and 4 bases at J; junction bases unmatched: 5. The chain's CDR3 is CASTIQGAYEQYF. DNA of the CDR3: TGTGCCAGCACTATACAGGGGGCATACGAGCAGTACTTC.

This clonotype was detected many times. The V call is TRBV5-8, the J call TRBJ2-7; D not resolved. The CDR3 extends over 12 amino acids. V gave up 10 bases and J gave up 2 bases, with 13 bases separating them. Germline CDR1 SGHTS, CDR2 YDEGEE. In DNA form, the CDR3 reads TGTGCCGGGGAAACAGACCCCTACGAGCAGTACTTC. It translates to CAGETDPYEQYF.

The CDR3: CASSLDLLNEQFF. In DNA, the CDR3 is TGTGCCAGCAGCTTGGATCTCTTGAATGAGCAGTTCTTC. This chain uses TRBV5-4 with TRBJ2-1, with D unresolved. Germline CDR1 SGHNT, CDR2 YYREEE (reference sequence). This CDR3 region has 13 residues. V was pared by 0 bases and J by 7 bases, with 8 bases between.

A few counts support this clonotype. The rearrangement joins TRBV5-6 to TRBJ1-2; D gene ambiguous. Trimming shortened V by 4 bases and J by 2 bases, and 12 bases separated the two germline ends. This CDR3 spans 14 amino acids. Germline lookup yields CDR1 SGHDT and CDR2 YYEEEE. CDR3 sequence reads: CASSTRTGNYGYTF. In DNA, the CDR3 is TGTGCCAGCAGCACCCGGACCGGGAACTATGGCTACACCTTC.

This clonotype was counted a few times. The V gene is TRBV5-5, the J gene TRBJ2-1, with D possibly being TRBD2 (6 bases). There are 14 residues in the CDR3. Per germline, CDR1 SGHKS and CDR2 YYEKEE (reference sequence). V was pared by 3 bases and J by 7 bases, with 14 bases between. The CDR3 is CASSSTGTSNEQFF. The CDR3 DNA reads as TGTGCCAGCAGCTCAACCGGGACTTCAAATGAGCAGTTCTTC.

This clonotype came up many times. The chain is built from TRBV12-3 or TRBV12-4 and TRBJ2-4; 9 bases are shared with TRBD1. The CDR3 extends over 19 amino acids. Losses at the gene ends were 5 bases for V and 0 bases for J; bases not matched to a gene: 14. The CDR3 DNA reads TGTGCCAGCAGTCCTCGTCTAGGGACAGGGATAATAGCCAAAAACATTCAGTACTTC. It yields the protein CASSPRLGTGIIAKNIQYF.

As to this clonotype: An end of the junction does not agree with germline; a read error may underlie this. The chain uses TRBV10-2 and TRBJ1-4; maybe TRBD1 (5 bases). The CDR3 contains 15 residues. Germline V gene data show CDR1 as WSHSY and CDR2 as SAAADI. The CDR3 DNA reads TGCGCCAGCAGTGGTCGAGGGGCGCAAAGTGAAAAACTGATTTTT. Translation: CASSGRGAQSEKLIF.

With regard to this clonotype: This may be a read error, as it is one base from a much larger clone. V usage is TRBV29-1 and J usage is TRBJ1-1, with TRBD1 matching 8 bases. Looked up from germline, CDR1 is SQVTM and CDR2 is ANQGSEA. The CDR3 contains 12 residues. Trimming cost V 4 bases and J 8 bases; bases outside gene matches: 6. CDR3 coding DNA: TGCAGCGTTGGACAGGGGCTCTTCGAAGCTTTCTTT. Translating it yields CSVGQGLFEAFF.